Below are 5 T cell receptor beta chains sequenced from a single sample in a study of T cells in Graves' hyperthyroidism and ophthalmopathy (dated by TCRdb to between 2018 and 2020). The library was made by multiplex PCR. The instrument given in TCRdb is Illumina HiSeq 2000. Amplification of TCR beta CDR3 regions was carried out from RNA transcripts. The first round of RT-PCR for the TCR CDR3 was performed with the HTBI primer set and the Qiagen OneStep RT-PCR kit. TCRdb applied fastp at Q25 and MiXCR to the public reads, then kept only in-frame beta chains. For every CDR3 protein sequence, its rows merge into one entry that carries the most common genes and DNA. This sample comprises fewer than 900,000 distinct CDR3 sequences, approximately 16% of them detected only once. The ten biggest clones cover 8.4% of the sample. Source material: blood. The receptors here all came from a man younger than 35 with Graves' hyperthyroidism.

This clonotype occurred many times. The chain is built from TRBV20-1 and TRBJ2-5; maybe TRBD2 (6 bases). The CDR3 runs to 13 residues. V lost 5 bases to trimming and J lost 4 bases, with 14 bases between them. Germline-derived CDR1 and CDR2 are DFQATT and SNEGSKA (reference sequence). The CDR3 DNA reads as TGCAGTGCTCGGGGGTCCAGGAGAGAGACCCAGTACTTC. It translates to CSARGSRRETQYF.

V usage is TRBV5-8 and J usage is TRBJ2-7; 7 bases are a match to TRBD2. CDR3 size: 15 residues. CDR1 and CDR2 from the germline V gene are SGHTS and YDEGEE. V was clipped by 5 bases and J by 2 bases; unmatched bases: 10. The CDR3 region has the DNA TGTGCCAGCAGTTTTGGCGGGGGTCAAGCCTACGAGCAGTACTTC. Its translation: CASSFGGGQAYEQYF.

Concerning this clonotype: A read error may explain this, as a much larger clone is one base away. The chain employs TRBV9 and TRBJ2-3; no firm D call. The CDR3 covers 14 residues. V was clipped by 2 bases and J by 4 bases, with 11 bases between them. From germline, CDR1 is SGDLS and CDR2 YYNGEE. The CDR3 DNA is TGTGCCAGCAGCGTTAGAGCCTGCCCAGATACGCAGTATTTT. Its protein is CASSVRACPDTQYF.

This clonotype was seen repeatedly, ten times or more. The chain links TRBV6-6 to TRBJ2-3; TRBD2 might be the D (6 bases). V was clipped by 0 bases and J by 2 bases, with 12 bases between them. The germline gives CDR1 MNHNY, CDR2 SVGAGI (reference sequence). This CDR3 comprises 16 residues. CDR3 bases: TGTGCCAGCAGTTACTCCGGTCTAGCGAACACAGATACGCAGTATTTT. It codes for CASSYSGLANTDTQYF.

In nucleotides, the CDR3 is TGTGCCAGCACCCTCGGACATCAGAGCGGCGAGCAGTACTTC. As protein: CASTLGHQSGEQYF. V is TRBV5-5 and J is TRBJ2-7; D may match TRBD1 or TRBD2 (5 bases each). The V gene's germline CDR1 is SGHKS and CDR2 YYEKEE (reference sequence). This CDR3 is built from 14 residues. Trimming left V 6 bases short and J 6 bases short, with 19 bases between.